The 26 T cell receptor beta chains below all came from one sample that was sequenced in a study of blood T cell repertoires in COVID-19. TCRdb keeps only in-frame clones here, not all; method: immunoSEQ multiplex PCR. This sample yields some 200,000 clones, of which about 81% are seen a single time; approximately 15% belongs to the top ten. Sequenced input: peripheral blood. These receptors all stem from a man aged 25 to 40 with active or convalescent COVID-19.

J is TRBJ1-4 and V is TRBV19; 10 bases line up with TRBD1. The CDR3 totals 14 residues. With 6 bases clipped from V and 4 bases from J, the junction kept 2 bases outside the gene matches. Germline values: CDR1 LNHDA, CDR2 SQIVND (reference sequence). CDR3 in amino acids: CASRWDRGNEKLFF. The CDR3, as DNA: TGTGCCAGTAGGTGGGACAGGGGTAATGAAAAACTGTTTTTT.

The rearrangement links TRBV11-2 to TRBJ2-1; 13 nucleotides agree with TRBD2. With 1 base clipped from V and 4 bases from J, the junction kept 1 base outside the gene matches. This CDR3 comprises 16 residues. From germline, CDR1 is SGHAT and CDR2 FQNNGV. CDR3 nucleotide sequence: TGTGCCAGCAGCTTAGGGACTAGCGGGAGTTACAATGAGCAGTTCTTC. Translation gives CASSLGTSGSYNEQFF.

The CDR3 bases are TGCGCCAGCAGTTCCCAGGCGTATGGCTACACCTTC. Protein sequence: CASSSQAYGYTF. The genes are TRBV10-2 and TRBJ1-2, with D unresolved. The CDR3 is 12 residues long. V was trimmed by 5 bases and J by 5 bases, leaving 9 bases between them. The V gene's germline CDR1 is WSHSY and CDR2 SAAADI.

The CDR3 DNA is TGTGCCAGCAGCTTCCAGGGTCAGGGATACAATGAGCAGTTCTTC. Its protein product is CASSFQGQGYNEQFF. J is TRBJ2-1 and V is TRBV11-3, with D possibly being TRBD1 (5 bases). The CDR3 sequence is 15 residues long. Germline V CDR1 and CDR2: SGHNT, YENEEA. V lost 3 bases, J lost 4 bases, and 13 bases lay in between.

The table lists this clone with a few counts. This chain links TRBV24-1 with TRBJ2-1; TRBD2 agrees at 10 bases. This CDR3 spans 17 amino acids. CDR1 and CDR2 from the germline V gene are KGHDR and SFDVKD. V dropped 2 bases and J dropped 2; count of bases not matched to a gene: 5. CDR3: CATSDSSGRGTYNEQFF. The CDR3 DNA reads TGTGCCACCAGTGATTCAAGCGGGAGGGGTACCTACAATGAGCAGTTCTTC.

The CDR3 bases are TGTGCCAGCAGTTACTCGATTGGAGGGACGACAGATACGCAGTATTTT. This sequence encodes CASSYSIGGTTDTQYF. The chain is built from TRBV6-5 and TRBJ2-3; D perhaps matches TRBD2 (6 bases). The CDR3 extends over 16 amino acids. Deletions cut 0 bases from V and 3 bases from J, with 13 bases between. From germline, CDR1 is MNHEY and CDR2 SVGAGI.

The CDR3 here is CSAGGQIEAFF. Here the CDR3 DNA reads TGCAGTGCTGGGGGACAGATTGAAGCTTTCTTT. The chain links TRBV20-1 to TRBJ1-1, with 7 positions matching TRBD1. Germline V gene data show CDR1 as DFQATT and CDR2 as SNEGSKA (reference sequence). This CDR3 is 11 amino acids long. V trimming: 5 bases; J trimming: 7 bases; junction bases outside the gene matches: 4.

This sequence joins TRBV9 and TRBJ2-1; 9 nucleotides line up with TRBD2. The junction had 10 bases not matched to a gene; V was cut back by 4 bases and J by 2 bases. The length of the CDR3 is 17 residues. Germline loops: CDR1 SGDLS, CDR2 YYNGEE. For the CDR3, the DNA is TGTGCCAGCAGCACGCGGGGGGCGGGAGGGCCCTACAATGAGCAGTTCTTC. Amino acid sequence: CASSTRGAGGPYNEQFF.

The chain recombines TRBV28 with TRBJ1-5; TRBD1 matches 8 bases. Germline V gene data show CDR1 as MDHEN and CDR2 as SYDVKM. With V trimmed by 5 bases and J by 4 bases, 10 bases remained unmatched. This CDR3 has 16 residues. CDR3 amino acids: CASSMTGTGENQPQHF. The CDR3 bases are TGTGCCAGCAGTATGACCGGGACAGGAGAGAATCAGCCCCAGCATTTT.

This rearrangement joins TRBV12-5 to TRBJ2-1; D call uncertain. The ends were cut back, 3 bases at V and 9 bases at J, with 6 bases in the middle. Germline-derived CDR1 and CDR2 are LGHNT and FRNRAP. There are 11 residues in the CDR3. The CDR3 nucleotides are TGTGCTAGTGGTTTTACCGGTGAGCAGTTCTTC. Translation: CASGFTGEQFF.

The chain uses TRBV6-2 or TRBV6-3 and TRBJ1-6; D remains unclear. From germline, CDR1 is MNHEY and CDR2 SVGEGT. Deletions cut 4 bases from V and 4 bases from J, with 8 bases between. The CDR3 loop spans 14 amino acids. The CDR3 DNA sequence: TGTGCCAGCAGTTCGGGTCAATATAATTCACCCCTCCACTTT. Translating gives CASSSGQYNSPLHF.

The chain employs TRBV5-1 and TRBJ1-4; D unclear. The CDR3 has 13 residues. The V end was cut by 4 bases, the J end by 8 bases, with 12 bases between. Per the germline V gene, CDR1 is SGHRS and CDR2 is YFSETQ. In nucleotides, the CDR3 is TGCGCCAGCAGCCGAGTGGAGGGCGAAAAACTGTTTTTT. Its protein is CASSRVEGEKLFF.

The chain employs TRBV7-9 and TRBJ1-2; 10 bases match TRBD1. With V trimmed by 5 bases and J by 1 base, 4 bases remained unmatched. This CDR3 is 15 amino acids long. Germline CDR1 SEHNR, CDR2 FQNEAQ (reference sequence). DNA of the CDR3: TGTGCCAGCAGCCCCGGGACAGGGGTTAACTATGGCTACACCTTC. Residues: CASSPGTGVNYGYTF.

The CDR3 DNA is TGTGCCAGCACCCCACCAGGGGTGATGAACATTCAGTACTTC. Amino acid sequence: CASTPPGVMNIQYF. The genes are TRBV6-5 and TRBJ2-4, with D tentatively TRBD1 (6 bases). Trimming removed 7 bases at V and 7 bases at J, with 17 bases between. From germline, CDR1 is MNHEY and CDR2 SVGAGI. The CDR3 contains 14 residues.

This chain links TRBV5-1 with TRBJ2-1, with TRBD2 identical over 8 bases. CDR1 is SGHRS, CDR2 YFSETQ, per germline. The CDR3 sequence is 14 residues long. After removal of 3 bases from V and 7 bases from J, the junction contained 6 bases not matched to a gene. This chain's CDR3 is CASSSERGWNEQFF. Here the CDR3 DNA reads TGCGCCAGCAGCTCCGAGCGGGGGTGGAATGAGCAGTTCTTC.

The chain employs TRBV25-1 and TRBJ1-4; TRBD1 agrees at 8 bases. The V gene end was trimmed by 0 bases and the J gene end by 8 bases; junction bases not matched to a gene: 8. Germline V lookup: CDR1 MGHDK, CDR2 SYGVNS. CDR3 length: 16 residues. The CDR3 DNA is TGTGCCAGCAGTGAATATGGGTGGACAGGGAAAGAAAAACTGTTTTTT. This encodes CASSEYGWTGKEKLFF.

The rearrangement joins TRBV5-4 to TRBJ2-4; TRBD2 matches 10 bases. Trimming removed 7 bases from V and 1 base from J; junction bases left unmatched: 11. The CDR3 is made up of 17 amino acids. CDR1 and CDR2 from the germline V gene are SGHNT and YYREEE (reference sequence). The CDR3 region is CASSEREGISAKNIQYF. The CDR3 DNA is TGTGCCAGCTCAGAGCGGGAGGGTATTTCGGCCAAAAACATTCAGTACTTC.

This chain links TRBV5-1 with TRBJ1-2, with TRBD1 matching over 8 bases. V shed 3 bases and J 8 bases; nucleotides not matched to a gene: 9. Germline V CDR1 and CDR2: SGHRS, YFSETQ. The CDR3 extends over 14 amino acids. For the CDR3, the DNA is TGCGCCAGCAGCTGGACCGGGACAGGCGGGGGCTACACCTTC. Amino acids: CASSWTGTGGGYTF.

CDR3 in DNA: TGTGCCAGCAGTCTCCCCTTCAGACAGGGGAAGACGGAGACCCAGTACTTC. Encoded protein: CASSLPFRQGKTETQYF. The chain combines TRBV28 with TRBJ2-5, with 8 bases aligning to TRBD1. The CDR3 runs 17 residues. With V trimmed by 5 bases and J by 5 bases, 16 bases remained unmatched. The germline CDR1 and CDR2 sequences are MDHEN and SYDVKM.

The chain has TRBV20-1 and TRBJ1-1, with unresolved D. The CDR3 is made up of 10 amino acids. V lost 6 bases, J lost 12 bases, and 14 bases lay in between. CDR1 is DFQATT and CDR2 is SNEGSKA in the germline V gene (reference sequence). Written as DNA, the CDR3 is TGCAGTGCACTTGACGCGGAGTCTTTCTTT. Amino acid sequence: CSALDAESFF.

The rearrangement links TRBV5-4 to TRBJ1-1; a possible D gene is TRBD1 (6 bases). Germline CDR1 and CDR2: SGHNT and YYREEE (reference sequence). The V end was cut by 2 bases, the J end by 1 base, with 12 bases between. The CDR3 is 15 residues long. CDR3 bases: TGTGCCAGCAGCTTCCTCGGACAGCCGAACACTGAAGCTTTCTTT. Its translation is CASSFLGQPNTEAFF.

This clone was counted a few times. V is TRBV11-2 and J is TRBJ2-2, with no clear D. Trimming stripped 2 bases from V and 5 bases from J, with 3 bases between. This CDR3 has 12 amino acids. From germline, CDR1 is SGHAT and CDR2 FQNNGV. CDR3 bases: TGTGCCAGCAGCTTACTGACCGGGGAGCTGTTTTTT. Protein: CASSLLTGELFF.

The chain is built from TRBV10-3 and TRBJ2-2; D is possibly TRBD1 (6 bases). V was shortened by 0 bases and J by 6 bases, with 14 bases between the two germline ends. The CDR3 extends over 16 amino acids. The germline gives CDR1 ENHRY, CDR2 SYGVKD. In DNA form, the CDR3 reads TGTGCCATCAGTGAGTCGACTCGCGCAGGGGCCGGGGAGCTGTTTTTT. It yields the protein CAISESTRAGAGELFF.

The chain carries TRBV7-9 and TRBJ2-7, with 8 bases aligning to TRBD1. Trimming removed 6 bases from V and 6 bases from J; junction bases left unmatched: 7. The CDR3 has 13 amino acids. Germline CDR1 and CDR2: SEHNR and FQNEAQ (reference sequence). The DNA of the CDR3 is TGTGCCAGCAGACCCACAGGGGGAGGCGAGCAGTACTTC. Translation: CASRPTGGGEQYF.

This clone was observed a handful of times. The gene calls are TRBV19 and TRBJ2-6, with a weak D call TRBD2 (5 bases). The germline V gene encodes CDR1 LNHDA and CDR2 SQIVND (reference sequence). V dropped 5 bases and J dropped 0 bases, with 20 bases sitting between them. CDR3 size: 19 residues. For the CDR3, the DNA is TGTGCCAGTAGTCTAAACCCGTCGGGGATTAGCTCTGGGGCCAACGTCCTGACTTTC. Translating gives CASSLNPSGISSGANVLTF.

This clone was picked up one time. This sequence joins TRBV15 and TRBJ1-2; 10 bases are shared with TRBD1. V lost 2 bases to trimming and J lost 2 bases; unmatched junction nucleotides: 8. From germline, CDR1 is LNHNV and CDR2 YYDKDF (reference sequence). There are 17 residues in the CDR3. CDR3 nucleotides: TGTGCCACCAGCAGAACCAGACAGGGGGCGACCAACTATGGCTACACCTTC. This encodes CATSRTRQGATNYGYTF.